This entry concerns a single T cell receptor beta chain. The CDR3 is 15 amino acids. In germline, CDR1 is SGHKS, CDR2 YYEKEE (reference sequence). Trimming took off 0 bases at V and 0 bases at J, with 7 bases between the two ends. MiXCR, applied by TCRdb to the RT-PCR reads, yields one record per CDR3 protein. The sample includes 200,000 to 250,000 distinct CDR3 sequences, 13% to 15% of them seen just once. This specimen comes from a study of patients and donors after allogeneic stem cell transplantation. The chain carries TRBV5-5 and TRBJ2-1, with unresolved D. The sequence derives from a human donor who was either an allogeneic HSCT recipient or a stem cell or donor lymphocyte infusion donor (not recorded which). It is not recorded whose cells these are; they may come from a transplant donor. The material sequenced was blood, either unsorted or a sorted T cell fraction (not recorded which). The chain's CDR3 is CASSLEESSYNEQFF. CDR3 coding DNA: TGTGCCAGCAGCTTGGAAGAGAGCTCCTACAATGAGCAGTTCTTC.